These T cell receptor beta chains were read from a single sample in a study of tumor-infiltrating lymphocytes in oesophageal squamous cell carcinoma. One entry per CDR3 protein, called by TCRdb with MiXCR from the PCR reads. The table lists 6,000 to 6,500 distinct CDR3 sequences, roughly 15% of them singletons. Input material: esophageal tumor tissue. These receptors were collected from a male donor with esophageal squamous cell carcinoma. The CDR3 runs from the conserved cysteine through the conserved F or W. D genes are given only for firm matches. Size is stated for part of the rows, as once, few or many counts, or as a class when the clone is expanded.

CASSLTPSQTQYF,TGTGCCAGCAGCTTAACCCCTAGCCAGACCCAGTACTTC,medium-sized,TRBV7-3,-,TRBJ2-5
CASSLSGNTIYF,TGTGCCAGCAGCTTATCTGGAAACACCATATATTTT,-,TRBV5-6,-,TRBJ1-3
CASSLRTLPDQLFF,TGTGCCAGCAGCTTGAGGACACTTCCCGATCAACTGTTTTTT,many,TRBV5-4,-,TRBJ1-4
CASSSGSAGGWETQYF,TGTGCCAGCAGCTCTGGCTCTGCGGGGGGTTGGGAGACCCAGTACTTC,many,TRBV11-2,TRBD2,TRBJ2-5
CASSLRADSQKETQYF,TGTGCCAGCAGCTTACGCGCGGACAGCCAAAAAGAGACCCAGTACTTC,medium-sized,TRBV7-3,-,TRBJ2-5
CASSYNGFTPLHF,TGTGCCAGCAGTTACAATGGGTTTACACCCCTCCACTTT,many,TRBV6-2/TRBV6-3,-,TRBJ1-6
CASSYGTGSGGNVVTF,TGTGCCAGCAGTTACGGGACAGGGTCTGGGGGCAACGTCGTGACTTTC,-,TRBV6-5,TRBD1,TRBJ2-6
CASSASGGHTDTQYF,TGTGCCAGCAGTGCTAGCGGGGGCCACACAGATACGCAGTATTTT,medium-sized,TRBV6-1,TRBD2,TRBJ2-3
CASSYSPGGEKTQYF,TGTGCCAGCAGCTATAGTCCAGGGGGCGAAAAGACCCAGTACTTC,medium-sized,TRBV11-2,TRBD1,TRBJ2-5
CASSQQGAGANVLTF,TGTGCCAGCAGCCAACAGGGGGCTGGGGCCAACGTCCTGACTTTC,once,TRBV11-2,TRBD1,TRBJ2-6
CASSRGQAPYEQYF,TGTGCCAGCAGCAGAGGACAGGCCCCCTACGAGCAGTACTTC,medium-sized,TRBV7-2,TRBD1,TRBJ2-7
CASSPQGLYGYTF,TGTGCCAGCTCACCCCAGGGTCTATATGGCTACACCTTC,many,TRBV18,-,TRBJ1-2
CASSRTWEGYTF,TGTGCCAGCAGCCGGACCTGGGAAGGCTACACCTTC,medium-sized,TRBV7-9,-,TRBJ1-2
CASSLGRTFYF,TGTGCCAGCAGTTTGGGACGGACTTTTTACTTC,medium-sized,TRBV12-3/TRBV12-4,-,TRBJ2-1
CASSLVEHNEQYF,TGTGCCAGCAGCTTAGTAGAACACAATGAGCAGTACTTC,few,TRBV5-5,-,TRBJ2-5
CATSEPQGVYTEAFF,TGTGCCACCAGTGAACCACAGGGGGTGTACACTGAAGCTTTCTTT,many,TRBV24-1,TRBD1,TRBJ1-1
CASSVGFSRENSYNEQYF,TGTGCCAGCAGTGTGGGATTCTCAAGAGAGAACTCCTACAATGAGCAGTACTTC,-,TRBV28,-,TRBJ2-5
CASSGTVGFYEQYF,TGTGCCAGCAGTGGAACAGTAGGCTTCTACGAGCAGTACTTC,medium-sized,TRBV6-1,-,TRBJ2-7
CSARDRTAFNTEAFF,TGCAGCGCCAGAGACAGGACTGCTTTCAACACTGAAGCTTTCTTT,-,TRBV29-1,-,TRBJ1-1
CASSLRRDKNIQYF,TGTGCCAGCAGTCTTCGTAGGGACAAAAACATTCAGTACTTC,medium-sized,TRBV28,-,TRBJ2-4
CASSLGAGSSYNEQFF,TGTGCCAGCAGCTTAGGAGCGGGGAGCTCCTACAATGAGCAGTTCTTC,medium-sized,TRBV11-2,TRBD2,TRBJ2-1
CASSEWAGALEDNEQFF,TGTGCCAGCAGTGAATGGGCGGGGGCCTTGGAAGACAATGAGCAGTTCTTC,medium-sized,TRBV6-1,-,TRBJ2-1
CASSETSPSTDTQYF,TGTGCCAGTAGTGAGACTAGCCCGAGCACAGATACGCAGTATTTT,many,TRBV19,TRBD2,TRBJ2-3
CASSRDRGIYNEQFF,TGTGCCAGCTCCCGCGACAGGGGGATATACAATGAGCAGTTCTTC,few,TRBV18,TRBD1,TRBJ2-1
CASSTQGINQPQHF,TGTGCCAGCAGTACACAGGGAATCAATCAGCCCCAGCATTTT,many,TRBV5-4,-,TRBJ1-5
CASSTGTEQYF,TGTGCCAGCAGTACCGGGACAGAGCAGTACTTC,few,TRBV27,-,TRBJ2-7
CASKEVGQGEKLFF,TGTGCCAGTAAGGAGGTCGGTCAAGGGGAAAAACTGTTTTTT,-,TRBV19,-,TRBJ1-4
CASSSAVGVYGYTF,TGTGCCAGCAGCTCGGCGGTGGGGGTCTATGGCTACACCTTC,many,TRBV11-1,-,TRBJ1-2
CASSFTGGADEKLFF,TGTGCCAGCAGTTTTACAGGGGGCGCGGATGAAAAACTGTTTTTT,many,TRBV12-3/TRBV12-4,TRBD1,TRBJ1-4
CASSYVDTRNYANEQYF,TGTGCCAGCAGTTACGTGGACACAAGAAATTACGCAAACGAGCAGTACTTC,many,TRBV6-6,-,TRBJ2-7
CASSYGWQVNEKLFF,TGTGCCAGCAGCTATGGGTGGCAAGTTAATGAAAAACTGTTTTTT,medium-sized,TRBV7-8,-,TRBJ1-4
CASSHTGYNQPQHF,TGTGCCAGCAGTCACACAGGGTACAATCAGCCCCAGCATTTT,many,TRBV11-3,-,TRBJ1-5
CASSPTGANVLTF,TGTGCCAGCAGTCCGACTGGGGCCAACGTCCTGACTTTC,medium-sized,TRBV6-1,-,TRBJ2-6
CASTGTFSTGANVLTF,TGTGCCAGTACCGGGACCTTCTCCACTGGGGCCAACGTCCTGACTTTC,many,TRBV19,-,TRBJ2-6
CASRPLGGAPWKLFF,TGTGCCAGCAGACCCCTGGGGGGGGCCCCCTGGAAGCTGTTTTTT,many,TRBV6-1,-,TRBJ2-2
CASSGGVTDTQYF,TGTGCCAGCAGTGGGGGGGTAACAGATACGCAGTATTTT,many,TRBV12-3/TRBV12-4,TRBD2,TRBJ2-3
CASSLDGGATGELFF,TGTGCCAGCAGTTTAGACGGGGGGGCCACCGGGGAGCTGTTTTTT,medium-sized,TRBV12-3/TRBV12-4,TRBD2,TRBJ2-2
CASSLGMGGRADTQYF,TGTGCCAGCAGCTTAGGGATGGGGGGCCGGGCAGATACGCAGTATTTT,once,TRBV11-2,-,TRBJ2-3
CASSTWDREYEQYF,TGTGCCAGCAGCACCTGGGACAGGGAATACGAGCAGTACTTC,medium-sized,TRBV7-9,TRBD1,TRBJ2-7
CATSDSQVSAYQPQHF,TGTGCCACCAGTGATTCACAGGTGTCGGCCTATCAGCCCCAGCATTTT,many,TRBV24-1,-,TRBJ1-5
CALRGPTEAFF,TGTGCCCTCAGAGGTCCCACTGAAGCTTTCTTT,many,TRBV6-1,-,TRBJ1-1
CASRPTGGRPYEQYF,TGTGCCAGCAGGCCCACCGGGGGGCGCCCCTACGAGCAGTACTTC,medium-sized,TRBV6-1,-,TRBJ2-7